This TCR beta chain was recovered during a study of CD8+ T cells in alopecia areata. The CDR3 sequence is 17 residues long. Germline lookup yields CDR1 SGHAT and CDR2 FQNNGV. V dropped 4 bases and J dropped 1 base, with 20 bases sitting between them. RNA was extracted and reverse transcribed into cDNA as the sequencing template. Here immunoSEQ multiplex PCR was the method, and the copy in TCRdb shows in-frame clones only, minus some. The repertoire has 200,000 to 250,000 clones, 50% to 60% of them found once; the top ten carry under 0.5%. In its sample, this clone was seen many times. The material sequenced was CD4+ T cells sorted from blood, taken at week 0. The sequence was obtained from a human donor with alopecia areata. The gene calls are TRBV11-2 and TRBJ2-7; D possibly corresponds to TRBD2 (6 bases). CDR3 sequence (DNA): TGTGCCAGCAGCTCCTTCGGGGGACCGCGAGGGTCCTACGAGCAGTACTTC. It is translated as CASSSFGGPRGSYEQYF.